The clone carrying this TCR beta chain was observed many times. V was shortened by 1 base and J by 0 bases, with 9 bases between the two germline ends. The CDR3 is 15 amino acids. The data originate from a study of response to subunit inactivated influenza vaccine. TCRdb ran MiXCR on the RT-PCR reads and lists one entry per CDR3 protein. Of about 500,000 distinct CDR3 sequences listed, approximately 17% are singletons. The sequenced sample was CD4+ T cells sorted from PBMCs, obtained about 23 months after vaccination. This sequence originates from a man aged 50 to 75 who received an inactivated influenza vaccine. V usage is TRBV12-3 or TRBV12-4 and J usage is TRBJ1-1; unclear D gene. The DNA for the CDR3 is TGTGCCAGCAGTTTAGACAGATCGATGAACACTGAAGCTTTCTTT. This codes for CASSLDRSMNTEAFF.